Listed here is a single T cell receptor beta chain. What antigen it recognizes has not been identified. One junction end disagrees with the germline gene, perhaps due to a read error. The sample comes from a study of cytomegalovirus exposure and HLA in healthy donors (dated by TCRdb to 2016 to 2017). Regarding the study in general: According to a later analysis, one platform produced both the 110 or so validation repertoires and the approximately 600 repertoires of the first cohort. The study aimed to test whether signatures of past pathogen exposure could be identified by cataloging public T cell receptors. In addition to the first cohort of 666 subjects, a separate validation cohort of 100 to 150 different subjects was used. High-throughput TCR immunosequencing, statistical association of individual TCRs with disease status, and machine learning were combined to predict cytomegalovirus infection status. Overall study outcomes, separate from this receptor: In vitro tests confirmed that a few of the cytomegalovirus-associated TCR beta chains recognize cytomegalovirus antigens. The classifier was reported to diagnose cytomegalovirus status with high specificity and sensitivity in both the original cohort and the validation cohort. Of the cluster scores, approximately 94% were above 0 in a later analysis, which found that TCRs clustered in the first cohort also tended to co-occur in the 95 to 150 validation repertoires. The study gave a list of more than 150 TCR beta chains associated with cytomegalovirus. A later analysis had no HLA typing for the validation cohort, so co-occurrence there was scored across all 130 or so repertoires. According to the authors, the approach could potentially be generalized to other disease states and immunological phenotypes. Across donors, most TCR sequences were observed very rarely, whereas some public TCRs were present in many individuals.

The germline V gene sets CDR1 to MNHNS and CDR2 to SASEGT. The CDR3 sequence holds 12 residues, the cysteine and phenylalanine included. The CDR3 DNA has 36 bases and is translated from base 1. Donors formed part of the validation cohort, which comprised 95 to 150 subjects and was distinct from the first cohort of under 750 subjects. Library method: the immunoSEQ multiplex PCR assay. On the study's bioinformatics: A statistical classification framework was built for diagnosing cytomegalovirus status from the catalog of TCR beta chain sequences. TCRdb obtained this table from immuneACCESS and retained in-frame rearrangements with V and J assigned. These tables miss some clones; where compared with another copy, unresolved V genes account for less than half of the shortfall, and the remainder is unexplained. V and J calls and clone size follow that table, whereas D and trimming were derived from the DNA. The sample includes about 47,000 clones, with 92% observed a single time. The ten largest make up 5.6% of the sample.

The V and J genes are TRBV6-1 and TRBJ1-2; the D segment could be TRBD1, given 5 matching bases. The source material was PBMCs. The sequence derives from a man younger than 30 in good health and CMV-seronegative. The CDR3 sequence is CASSEIRDSNLF. The nucleotide sequence reads as follows: TGTGCCAGCAGTGAAATCCGGGACTCCAATCTCTTC.